These 2 T cell receptor beta chains were all obtained from the same sample, sequenced in a study of blood T cell repertoires in COVID-19. The protocol was immunoSEQ multiplex PCR, while the TCRdb copy is restricted to in-frame clones and leaves out a portion. In the table there are about 100,000 clones, roughly 86% of which are singletons. The sample comprised peripheral blood. These receptors were taken from a woman between 25 and 40 years old with acute or convalescent COVID-19.

The chain joins TRBV11-2 to TRBJ2-3, with unresolved D. V lost 3 bases to trimming and J lost 0 bases, with 10 bases between them. Germline CDR1 and CDR2: SGHAT and FQNNGV. The CDR3 spans 15 residues. This CDR3 is CASSLMGQSTDTQYF. DNA of the CDR3: TGTGCCAGCAGCTTGATGGGCCAGAGCACAGATACGCAGTATTTT.

CDR3 protein: CASQPDSTYFNEKLFF. CDR3 nucleotide sequence: TGTGCCAGCCAACCGGACAGTACCTATTTTAATGAAAAACTGTTTTTT. J is TRBJ1-4 and V is TRBV19; D is possibly TRBD1 (6 bases). Trimming shortened V by 9 bases and J by 4 bases, and 21 bases separated the two germline ends. CDR3 length equals 16 residues. Germline V gene sequence: CDR1 LNHDA, CDR2 SQIVND (reference sequence).